This section outlines one T cell receptor beta chain sequence together with its context. The count of this clone is one. Its target antigen remains unknown. Per-base quality was not reported, and no clone a single base away is much larger than it. This sample was taken from a study of blood T cell repertoires in COVID-19 (dated by TCRdb to the early 2020s). Study-wide context: Samples covering the acute and convalescent phases of COVID-19 were provided by collaborators in the United States, Italy and Spain. Deeply sampled blood TCRbeta repertoires from subjects exposed to, actively infected with, or recovered from COVID-19 were included in the dataset. The sample metadata nearly always contained a de-identified subject ID, COVID-19 status, age in years and sex. The samples were drawn from the first 160 participants of the ongoing ImmuneRACE study and from some 1,300 subjects provided by 6 global collaborators. HLA class I and class II types, where available, came from metadata supplied by the sample provider rather than from assay-based typing. The repertoires were made available in a free public database intended to serve as a resource for research on the immune response to SARS-CoV-2. The material from the prospective study consisted of cDNA or gDNA derived from T cells, B-cell-depleted T cells, or PBMCs.

The CDR3 measures 14 amino acids from cysteine to phenylalanine. Only the CDR3 part of the read is kept: 42 bases, read in frame from the first base. V gives up 5 bases and J gives up 6 bases, and the segment between their germline ends measures 17 bases. From a lookup of the germline V gene, CDR1 and CDR2 are LGHNA and YSLEER. One collaborating source in Seattle enrolled patients during active infection and followed them longitudinally through the course of disease. Collaborating institutions collected whole blood in K2EDTA tubes following their own protocols. Collaborator samples were shipped for TCRbeta analysis as frozen whole blood, isolated PBMCs, or DNA extracted from either sample type. Broad study findings and their caveats: The quantity of clinical and demographic metadata differed by source and by participant and was supplied without curation.

TCRbeta CDR3 regions were amplified from genomic DNA by means of the immunoSEQ Assay, a bias-controlled multiplex PCR. From the authors' description of their analysis: Within the assay, amplification of reference gene primers was used to estimate how many nucleated cells each sample contained. To quantify the absolute abundance of each unique TCRbeta CDR3 rearrangement, sequence reads were collapsed and filtered. For each sample, productive Simpson clonality was calculated by taking the square root of Simpson's diversity index across productive rearrangements. What TCRdb holds here is the immuneACCESS table cut down to in-frame rearrangements. Part of the clones is not present; checked against another copy, under half of the missing clones reflect an unresolved V gene, and the others are unexplained. That table gives V, J and clone size, and the DNA gave D and trimming. The sample profile shows 55,000 to 65,000 clones; approximately 80% of them were found once. The top ten clones comprise about a tenth of the sample.

Material: peripheral blood. This chain is built from TRBV4-3 and TRBJ2-7, with a tentative D gene TRBD1 over 5 matching bases. This receptor was obtained from a man under 40 with COVID-19, enrolled during active disease. CDR3 loop: CASSTSRASTEQYF. Read as DNA, the sequence is TGCGCCAGCAGCACGAGCAGGGCGAGCACCGAGCAGTACTTC.